The next 24 T cell receptor beta chains were all read from a single sample in a study of control samples from healthy donors and cancer patients. Repertoires were generated with immunoSEQ multiplex PCR, while TCRdb's copy carries only in-frame clones and drops some. Seen here are over 65,000 clones, less than 95% observed once, and the top ten hold 6.2%. The sequenced sample consisted of blood. The source of these receptors is a woman in her thirties or forties in good health.

The CDR3 nucleotides are TGTGCCAGCGGAGGCAGCATGAACACTGAAGCTTTCTTT. Its protein product is CASGGSMNTEAFF. The chain uses TRBV2 and TRBJ1-1; the D is unclear. CDR3 length equals 13 residues. Trimming pared 8 bases from V and 0 bases from J, leaving 10 bases between. Per the germline V gene, CDR1 is SNHLY and CDR2 is FYNNEI.

The chain joins TRBV19 to TRBJ2-4; 10 nucleotides align to TRBD1. There are 12 residues in the CDR3. V lost 5 bases, J lost 8 bases, and 0 bases stayed unmatched. CDR1 is LNHDA and CDR2 is SQIVND in the germline V gene (reference sequence). The DNA of the CDR3 is TGTGCCAGTAGTGGGACAGGGGACATTCAGTACTTC. It specifies CASSGTGDIQYF.

V gene TRBV7-2 combines with J gene TRBJ2-1; 10 nucleotides match TRBD2. This CDR3 is 15 amino acids long. Germline CDR1 SGHTA, CDR2 FQGNSA. After removal of 5 bases from V and 2 bases from J, the junction contained 3 bases not matched to a gene. CDR3 in DNA: TGTGCCAGCAGCGCTAGCGGGAGAGCCTACAATGAGCAGTTCTTC. Its protein is CASSASGRAYNEQFF.

The rearrangement uses TRBV10-3 and TRBJ2-1, with TRBD2 as a possible D gene (5 bases). The CDR3 sequence is 14 residues long. V lost 7 bases and J 3 bases, leaving 13 bases between the germline ends. Germline-derived CDR1 and CDR2 are ENHRY and SYGVKD. The CDR3: CAIKGGLGYNEQFF. The DNA of the CDR3 is TGTGCCATCAAGGGCGGGTTAGGCTACAATGAGCAGTTCTTC.

The genes are TRBV7-9 and TRBJ2-3; a weak D match, TRBD2 (6 bases). The V end lost 4 bases, the J end lost 2 bases, and 7 bases lay between the germline ends. This CDR3 has 13 residues. From germline, CDR1 is SEHNR and CDR2 FQNEAQ (reference sequence). The CDR3 spells CASSWDSTDTQYF. CDR3 DNA: TGTGCCAGCAGCTGGGACTCCACAGATACGCAGTATTTT.

The chain uses TRBV6-5 and TRBJ1-2; TRBD1 might be the D (5 bases). V lost 7 bases, J lost 8 bases, and 17 bases lay in between. CDR1 is MNHEY and CDR2 is SVGAGI in the germline V gene. CDR3 length equals 13 residues. CDR3 sequence reads: CASIQGGADGYTF. DNA of the CDR3: TGTGCCAGCATTCAGGGAGGGGCCGACGGCTACACCTTC.

The chain is built from TRBV5-1 and TRBJ2-1; D may correspond to TRBD1 or TRBD2 (5 bases each). Germline CDR1 is SGHRS and CDR2 is YFSETQ. The CDR3 extends over 15 amino acids. Trimming stripped 0 bases from V and 6 bases from J, with 13 bases between. The CDR3 bases are TGCGCCAGCAGCTTGGGGGGGAACGAGGGCAATGAGCAGTTCTTC. Translating gives CASSLGGNEGNEQFF.

This chain joins TRBV6-1 and TRBJ2-3, with TRBD2 identical over 9 bases. V shed 0 bases, J shed 3 bases, and the junction held 7 bases outside the gene matches. The CDR3 consists of 17 residues. The germline gives CDR1 MNHNS, CDR2 SASEGT. The CDR3 region has the DNA TGTGCCAGCAGTGAAGCGTCTGCGGGAGGGCCAACAGATACGCAGTATTTT. This translates into CASSEASAGGPTDTQYF.

The V and J genes are TRBV7-9 and TRBJ1-1; D is undetermined. CDR1 is SEHNR and CDR2 is FQNEAQ in the germline V gene (reference sequence). V lost 6 bases and J lost 2, with 16 bases in between. The CDR3 spans 15 residues. CDR3 nucleotides: TGTGCCAGCAGAACTTACGCTGACTCTAACACTGAAGCTTTCTTT. Protein product: CASRTYADSNTEAFF. Using reference TRBV7-9 and TRBJ1-1 for the parts outside the CDR3, the full variable domain is DTGVSQNPRHKITKRGQNVTFRCDPISEHNRLYWYRQTLGQGPEFLTYFQNEAQLEKSRLLSDRFSAERPKGSFSTLEIQRTEQGDSAMYLCASRTYADSNTEAFFGQGTRLTVV.

The chain is built from TRBV6-6 and TRBJ1-2, with D unclear. Germline lookup yields CDR1 MNHNY and CDR2 SVGAGI (reference sequence). The CDR3 covers 14 residues. V was shortened by 6 bases and J by 1 base, with 12 bases between the two germline ends. CDR3 residues: CASRPRQFNYGYTF. The CDR3 region has the DNA TGTGCCAGCAGACCAAGACAATTTAACTATGGCTACACCTTC.

This clone was detected only once. V and J are TRBV19 and TRBJ1-1, with D hard to call. Germline CDR1 reads LNHDA; CDR2 reads SQIVND (reference sequence). Trimming took off 4 bases at V and 4 bases at J, with 16 bases between the two ends. The CDR3 sequence is 15 residues long. CDR3 coding DNA: TGTGCCAGTAGTAGCCTGACCCAGGTTGGCACTGAAGCTTTCTTT. Its protein product is CASSSLTQVGTEAFF.

This sequence joins TRBV4-1 and TRBJ2-7; 8 bases align to TRBD2. V was clipped by 4 bases and J by 6 bases; unmatched bases: 2. Germline CDR1 MGHRA, CDR2 YSYEKL. The CDR3 is 12 residues long. DNA for the CDR3: TGCGCCAGCAGCCGAAGCGGGAGCGAGCAGTACTTC. Translated, it gives CASSRSGSEQYF.

V usage is TRBV7-6 and J usage is TRBJ1-6, with D perhaps matching TRBD1 (5 bases). CDR1 SGHVS and CDR2 FNYEAQ come from the germline V gene. Trimming left V 1 base short and J 5 bases short, with 12 bases between. This CDR3 region has 16 residues. The CDR3 DNA is TGTGCCAGCAGCTTAGAGGGGAGGGCCCATAATTCACCCCTCCACTTT. Translated: CASSLEGRAHNSPLHF.

J is TRBJ2-3 and V is TRBV7-2; 12 bases line up with TRBD2. This CDR3 comprises 15 residues. J was trimmed by 5 bases and V by 2 bases; bases with no gene match: 2. Germline CDR1 and CDR2: SGHTA and FQGNSA. The CDR3 DNA follows: TGTGCCAGCAGCTTACAACTAGCGGGGGGAGATACGCAGTATTTT. This encodes CASSLQLAGGDTQYF.

This rearrangement joins TRBV9 to TRBJ2-5, with D tentatively TRBD2 (6 bases). The CDR3 covers 15 residues. Deletions cut 2 bases from V and 5 bases from J, with 16 bases between. Germline lookup yields CDR1 SGDLS and CDR2 YYNGEE. The CDR3 loop is CASSVTGLPVETQYF. The CDR3 bases are TGTGCCAGCAGCGTTACGGGACTCCCCGTGGAGACCCAGTACTTC.

This clone was seen only once. V gene TRBV12-3 or TRBV12-4 combines with J gene TRBJ1-2; D gene ambiguous. The CDR3 is made up of 12 amino acids. V was clipped by 7 bases and J by 8 bases, with 14 bases between them. In DNA, the CDR3 is TGTGCCAGCATCCGGGGTAGTCAAGGCTACACCTTC. Translated, it gives CASIRGSQGYTF.

The rearrangement links TRBV27 to TRBJ1-5; 9 positions match TRBD1. This CDR3 has 14 residues. CDR1 is MNHEY and CDR2 is SMNVEV in the germline V gene (reference sequence). The junction had 4 bases not matched to a gene; V was cut back by 5 bases and J by 5 bases. The DNA for the CDR3 is TGTGCCAGCAGTCTGCGACAGGGGGATCAGCCCCAGCATTTT. It translates to CASSLRQGDQPQHF.

The chain combines TRBV10-3 with TRBJ1-1, with D uncertain. This CDR3 region has 13 residues. Germline values: CDR1 ENHRY, CDR2 SYGVKD. Trimming took 8 bases from V and 0 from J, leaving 10 bases between them. The CDR3 loop is CAIGWEVNTEAFF. The CDR3 nucleotides read TGTGCCATCGGGTGGGAGGTGAACACTGAAGCTTTCTTT.

The rearrangement joins TRBV6-2 or TRBV6-3 to TRBJ1-5; D uncertain. Germline V gene data show CDR1 as MNHEY and CDR2 as SVGEGT. The CDR3 contains 15 residues. Trimming took 3 bases from V and 3 from J, leaving 12 bases between them. The CDR3 reads CASSYGGTPNQPQHF. DNA for the CDR3: TGTGCCAGCAGTTATGGAGGAACCCCCAATCAGCCCCAGCATTTT.

This clone has a single count. V is TRBV5-1 and J is TRBJ2-3, with no clear D. Germline assignment: CDR1 SGHRS and CDR2 YFSETQ. CDR3 size: 16 residues. V was trimmed by 0 bases and J by 1 base, leaving 12 bases between them. The CDR3, as DNA: TGCGCCAGCAGCTTGGGGGTTCGGGCTGGCACAGATACGCAGTATTTT. It specifies CASSLGVRAGTDTQYF.

V usage is TRBV19 and J usage is TRBJ2-1; 14 bases are a match to TRBD2. The CDR3 consists of 13 residues. The J segment lost 9 bases and the V segment lost 9 bases, leaving 4 bases of the junction unmatched. Germline CDR1 and CDR2: LNHDA and SQIVND (reference sequence). The CDR3 nucleotides are TGTGCCAGCCGACTAGCGGGAGGGGTTGAGCAGTTCTTC. Residues: CASRLAGGVEQFF.

The gene calls are TRBV4-1 and TRBJ2-2; TRBD1 is a possible D gene (5 bases). The CDR3 length is 16 residues. V lost 5 bases, J lost 2 bases, and 15 bases lay in between. Germline loops: CDR1 MGHRA, CDR2 YSYEKL. This CDR3 reads CASSYTPRENTGELFF. The CDR3 coding sequence is TGCGCCAGCAGCTACACCCCCAGGGAAAACACCGGGGAGCTGTTTTTT.

This clone appeared once. The CDR3 sequence: CASSFTGENEKLFF. For the CDR3, the DNA is TGTGCCAGCAGCTTCACCGGAGAAAATGAAAAACTGTTTTTT. The chain combines TRBV5-5 with TRBJ1-4; unclear D gene. Trimming stripped 2 bases from V and 5 bases from J, with 10 bases between. Germline lookup yields CDR1 SGHKS and CDR2 YYEKEE (reference sequence). The CDR3 extends over 14 amino acids.

The rearrangement links TRBV2 to TRBJ1-2; D gene ambiguous. CDR1 and CDR2 (germline): SNHLY, FYNNEI. The CDR3 loop spans 13 amino acids. V was shortened by 6 bases and J by 4 bases, with 12 bases between the two germline ends. CDR3 sequence reads: CASRAEEGYGYTF. CDR3 DNA: TGTGCCAGCAGGGCCGAAGAAGGCTATGGCTACACCTTC.